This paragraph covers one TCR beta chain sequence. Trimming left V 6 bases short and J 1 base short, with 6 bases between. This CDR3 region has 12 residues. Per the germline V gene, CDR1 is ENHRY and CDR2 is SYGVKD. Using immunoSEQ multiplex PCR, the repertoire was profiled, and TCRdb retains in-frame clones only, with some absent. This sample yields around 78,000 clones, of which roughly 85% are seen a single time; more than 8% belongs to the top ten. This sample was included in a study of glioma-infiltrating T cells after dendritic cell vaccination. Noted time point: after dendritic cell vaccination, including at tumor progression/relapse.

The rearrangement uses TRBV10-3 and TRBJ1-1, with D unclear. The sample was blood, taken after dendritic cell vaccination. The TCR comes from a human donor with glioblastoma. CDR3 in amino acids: CAISPQNTEAFF. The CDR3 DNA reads TGTGCCATCAGCCCCCAGAACACTGAAGCTTTCTTT.